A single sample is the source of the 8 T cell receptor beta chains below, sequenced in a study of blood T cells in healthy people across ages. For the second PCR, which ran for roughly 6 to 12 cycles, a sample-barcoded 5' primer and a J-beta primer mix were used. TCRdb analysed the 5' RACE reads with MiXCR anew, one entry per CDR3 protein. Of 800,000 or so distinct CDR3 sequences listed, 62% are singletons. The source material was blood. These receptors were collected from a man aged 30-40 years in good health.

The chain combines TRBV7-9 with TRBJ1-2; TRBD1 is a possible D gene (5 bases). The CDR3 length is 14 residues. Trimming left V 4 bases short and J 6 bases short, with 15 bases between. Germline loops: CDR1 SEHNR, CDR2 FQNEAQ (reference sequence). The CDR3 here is CASSSLGVRDGYTF. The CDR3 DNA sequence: TGTGCCAGCAGCTCGCTAGGGGTCCGTGATGGCTACACCTTC.

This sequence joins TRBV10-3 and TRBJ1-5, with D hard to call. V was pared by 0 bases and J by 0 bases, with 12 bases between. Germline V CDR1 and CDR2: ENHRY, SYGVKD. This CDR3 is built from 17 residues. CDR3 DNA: TGTGCCATCAGTGAGTCGGGTGGTGGGAATAGCAATCAGCCCCAGCATTTT. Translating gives CAISESGGGNSNQPQHF.

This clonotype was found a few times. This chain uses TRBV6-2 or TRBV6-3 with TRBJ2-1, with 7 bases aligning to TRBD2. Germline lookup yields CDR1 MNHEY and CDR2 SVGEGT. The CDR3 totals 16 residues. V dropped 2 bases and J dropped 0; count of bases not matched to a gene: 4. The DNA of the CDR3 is TGTGCCAGCAGTTACCTAAGCGGGGTCTCCTACAATGAGCAGTTCTTC. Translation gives CASSYLSGVSYNEQFF.

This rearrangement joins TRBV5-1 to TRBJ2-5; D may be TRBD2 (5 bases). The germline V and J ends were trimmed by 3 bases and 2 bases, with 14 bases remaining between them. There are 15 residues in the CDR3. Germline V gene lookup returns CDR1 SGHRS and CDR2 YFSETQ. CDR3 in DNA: TGCGCCAGCAGCTCCTTTGCGGGTGCACAAGAGACCCAGTACTTC. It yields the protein CASSSFAGAQETQYF.

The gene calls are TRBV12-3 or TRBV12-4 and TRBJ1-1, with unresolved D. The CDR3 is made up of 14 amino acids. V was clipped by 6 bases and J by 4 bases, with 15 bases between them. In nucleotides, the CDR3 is TGTGCCAGCAGGGGAACAGAGCGGGGCACTGAAGCTTTCTTT. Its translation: CASRGTERGTEAFF.

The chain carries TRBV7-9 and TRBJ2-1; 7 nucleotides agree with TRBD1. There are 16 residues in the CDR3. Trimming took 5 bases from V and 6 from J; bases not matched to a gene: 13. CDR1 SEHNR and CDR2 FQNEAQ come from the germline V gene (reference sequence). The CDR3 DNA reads TGTGCCAGCAGCAGAGGACAGGACTTAGAGGGCAATGAGCAGTTCTTC. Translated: CASSRGQDLEGNEQFF.

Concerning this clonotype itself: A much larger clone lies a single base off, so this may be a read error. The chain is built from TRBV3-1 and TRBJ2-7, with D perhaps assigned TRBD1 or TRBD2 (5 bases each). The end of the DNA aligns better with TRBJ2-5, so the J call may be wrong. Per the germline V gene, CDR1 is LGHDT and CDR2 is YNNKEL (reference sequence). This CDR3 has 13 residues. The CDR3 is CACSQGTSETQYF. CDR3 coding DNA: TGTGCCTGCAGCCAAGGGACGTCTGAGACCCAGTACTTC.

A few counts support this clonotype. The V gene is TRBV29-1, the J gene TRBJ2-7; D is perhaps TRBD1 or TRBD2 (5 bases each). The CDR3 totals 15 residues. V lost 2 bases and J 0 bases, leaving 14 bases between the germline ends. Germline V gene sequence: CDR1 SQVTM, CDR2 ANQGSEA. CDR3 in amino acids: CSVELPGRLSYEQYF. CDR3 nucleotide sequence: TGCAGCGTTGAACTCCCAGGGAGACTCTCCTACGAGCAGTACTTC.